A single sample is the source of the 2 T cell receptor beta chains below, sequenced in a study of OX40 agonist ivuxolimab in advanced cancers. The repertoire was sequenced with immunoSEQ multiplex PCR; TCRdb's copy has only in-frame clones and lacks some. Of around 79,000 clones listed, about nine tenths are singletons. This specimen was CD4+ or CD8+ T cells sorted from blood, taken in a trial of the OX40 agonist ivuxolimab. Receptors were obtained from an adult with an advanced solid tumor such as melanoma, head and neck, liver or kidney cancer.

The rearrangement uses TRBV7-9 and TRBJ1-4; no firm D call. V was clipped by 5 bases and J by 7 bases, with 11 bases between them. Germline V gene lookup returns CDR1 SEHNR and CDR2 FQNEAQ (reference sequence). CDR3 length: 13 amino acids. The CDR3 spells CASSPETSEKLFF. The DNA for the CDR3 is TGTGCCAGCAGCCCCGAAACCAGTGAAAAACTGTTTTTT.

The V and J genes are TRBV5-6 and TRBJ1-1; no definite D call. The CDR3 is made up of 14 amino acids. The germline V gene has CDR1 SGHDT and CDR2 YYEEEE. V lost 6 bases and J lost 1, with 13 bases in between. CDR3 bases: TGTGCCAGCACGTGGGGTCGGGAGAACACTGAAGCTTTCTTT. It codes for CASTWGRENTEAFF.